These 11 T cell receptor beta chains originate from one sample sequenced in a study of T cells after yellow fever vaccination. TCRdb processed the 5' RACE reads anew with MiXCR; each CDR3 protein has one entry. The sample has a few hundred thousand distinct CDR3 sequences; about 6.9% are singletons. The sequencing used PBMCs, collected about 49 days after the first yellow fever vaccination. All receptors come from a man younger than 35 who received the YFV17D yellow fever vaccine.

This chain links TRBV24-1 with TRBJ2-3, with D perhaps TRBD2 (5 bases). Germline CDR1 KGHDR, CDR2 SFDVKD. V was clipped by 2 bases and J by 1 base, with 12 bases between them. The CDR3 loop spans 16 amino acids. CDR3 sequence reads: CATSDSGSLGTDTQYF. CDR3 bases: TGTGCCACCAGTGATTCGGGGTCATTAGGCACAGATACGCAGTATTTT.

The chain joins TRBV21-1 to TRBJ1-5. TRBV21-1 is a pseudogene. The CDR3 has 14 amino acids. The CDR3: CASSKEYSNQPQHF. The CDR3 nucleotides are TGTGCCAGCAGCAAGGAGTATAGCAATCAGCCCCAGCATTTT.

This chain uses TRBV27 with TRBJ1-6, with D possibly matching TRBD1 (6 bases). The CDR3 consists of 13 residues. V lost 9 bases and J 9 bases, leaving 15 bases between the germline ends. Germline V lookup: CDR1 MNHEY, CDR2 SMNVEV (reference sequence). CDR3: CASMGGGGSPLHF. The CDR3 DNA is TGTGCCAGTATGGGAGGGGGAGGTTCACCCCTCCACTTT.

There are many counts of this clonotype. The V and J genes are TRBV7-9 and TRBJ1-6, with D possibly being TRBD1 (5 bases). The CDR3 totals 15 residues. Germline V gene data show CDR1 as SEHNR and CDR2 as FQNEAQ (reference sequence). With 5 bases removed from V and 0 bases from J, the gap between germline ends came to 8 bases. The CDR3 here is CASSAQGSYNSPLHF. CDR3 nucleotide sequence: TGTGCCAGCAGCGCGCAGGGCTCCTATAATTCACCCCTCCACTTT.

Ten or more counts support this clonotype. CDR3 nucleotides: TGTGCCACCAGCAATCAGGGCCAGAACACCGGGGAGCTGTTTTTT. It codes for CATSNQGQNTGELFF. V gene TRBV15 combines with J gene TRBJ2-2, with D perhaps TRBD1 (5 bases). The CDR3 runs 15 residues. Germline V gene sequence: CDR1 LNHNV, CDR2 YYDKDF (reference sequence). The V end was cut by 4 bases, the J end by 1 base, with 10 bases between.

At least ten counts were recorded for this clonotype. CDR3 sequence: CATSRGGHRNQPQHF. For the CDR3, the DNA is TGTGCCACCAGCAGAGGGGGGCATCGGAATCAGCCCCAGCATTTT. V and J are TRBV15 and TRBJ1-5, with D perhaps TRBD1 (6 bases). CDR3 length equals 15 residues. The V end lost 1 base, the J end lost 4 bases, and 11 bases lay between the germline ends. The germline gives CDR1 LNHNV, CDR2 YYDKDF (reference sequence). Full variable domain (remainder filled in from reference TRBV15 and TRBJ1-5): DAMVIQNPRYQVTQFGKPVTLSCSQTLNHNVMYWYQQKSSQAPKLLFHYYDKDFNNEADTPDNFQSRRPNTSFCFLDIRSPGLGDTAMYLCATSRGGHRNQPQHFGDGTRLSIL.

The gene calls are TRBV29-1 and TRBJ2-1, with D tentatively TRBD2 (5 bases). V lost 6 bases and J 9 bases, leaving 15 bases between the germline ends. The CDR3 extends over 12 amino acids. CDR1 is SQVTM, CDR2 ANQGSEA, per germline. CDR3: CSVDGPSGEQFF. CDR3 nucleotides: TGCAGCGTCGATGGGCCCAGCGGTGAGCAGTTCTTC.

The chain uses TRBV28 and TRBJ2-3; a possible D gene is TRBD1 (5 bases). The CDR3 sequence is 15 residues long. Germline CDR1 reads MDHEN; CDR2 reads SYDVKM. Trimming took off 5 bases at V and 4 bases at J, with 16 bases between the two ends. The CDR3 loop is CASSKPMAGSDTQYF. The CDR3 DNA reads as TGTGCCAGCAGTAAACCGATGGCAGGGTCAGATACGCAGTATTTT.

This CDR3 reads CASSPTGHSGNTIYF. The DNA for the CDR3 is TGTGCCAGCAGCCCGACAGGGCACTCTGGAAACACCATATATTTT. This rearrangement joins TRBV7-9 to TRBJ1-3; 7 bases are a match to TRBD1. CDR1 is SEHNR and CDR2 is FQNEAQ in the germline V gene (reference sequence). Trimming at V came to 5 bases and at J to 0 bases, leaving 4 bases not matched to a gene. This CDR3 has 15 residues.

This clonotype came up many times. This rearrangement joins TRBV7-2 to TRBJ1-2; no clear D gene. This CDR3 contains 12 residues. Germline V lookup: CDR1 SGHTA, CDR2 FQGNSA. Between the trimmed V and J ends, which lost 5 bases and 4 bases, there was a span of 8 bases. In DNA, the CDR3 is TGTGCCAGCAGCCCTGTTTTCTATGGCTACACCTTC. This sequence encodes CASSPVFYGYTF.

This chain uses TRBV4-3 with TRBJ2-1; 8 nucleotides line up with TRBD1. CDR1 is LGHNA and CDR2 is YSLEER in the germline V gene. V shed 1 base, J shed 12 bases, and the junction held 14 bases outside the gene matches. This CDR3 is built from 16 residues. The CDR3 here is CASSQVGQVIPSGQFF. CDR3 DNA sequence: TGCGCCAGCAGCCAAGTGGGACAGGTAATCCCCTCGGGGCAGTTCTTC.